A selection of T cell receptor beta chains follows, all from one sample in a study of response to subunit inactivated influenza vaccine. One entry per CDR3 protein results from TCRdb running MiXCR on the RT-PCR reads. The repertoire includes 530,000 or so distinct CDR3 sequences, less than 30% of them detected once, and approximately 2% sits in the top ten. The sequenced sample was CD4+ T cells sorted from PBMCs, obtained roughly 5 days after vaccination. The receptors were gathered from a middle-aged man who received an inactivated influenza vaccine. The CDR3 runs from the conserved cysteine through the conserved F or W. D genes are given only for firm matches. A row's size may be missing; if present it is once, few, many or a size class.

j_call	clone_size	v_call	d_call	cdr3_nt	cdr3_aa
TRBJ2-5	NA	TRBV5-6	TRBD2	TGTGCCAGCACCCAGACTAGCGGGGAAGAGACCCAGTACTTC	CASTQTSGEETQYF
TRBJ2-7	few	TRBV5-5	TRBD1	TGTGCCAGCAACCCTACAGGGGTCTCCTACGAGCAGTACTTC	CASNPTGVSYEQYF
TRBJ2-2	few	TRBV7-2	TRBD1	TGTGCCTTGGGGGGACAGGGGCACAACACCGGGGAGCTGTTTTTT	CALGGQGHNTGELFF
TRBJ2-3	few	TRBV20-1	NA	TGCAGTGCTAGAACTCCCCAGGGAACAGATACGCAGTATTTT	CSARTPQGTDTQYF
TRBJ2-1	few	TRBV11-2	NA	TGTGCCAGCAGCTTAGTTCCAGGCTGGGGCACCTACAATGAGCAGTTCTTC	CASSLVPGWGTYNEQFF
TRBJ2-5	NA	TRBV29-1	NA	TGCAGCGTTGAAGATCGCGGGATGGAGACCCAGTACTTC	CSVEDRGMETQYF
TRBJ2-3	NA	TRBV29-1	TRBD2	TGCAGCGTTGAGTCTAGCGGGAGCGCAGATACGCAGTATTTT	CSVESSGSADTQYF
TRBJ2-7	few	TRBV12-3/TRBV12-4	NA	TGTGCCAGCAGTTTAGCCACAGGCCTTAAAGGGGAGCAGTACTTC	CASSLATGLKGEQYF
TRBJ2-7	NA	TRBV20-1	TRBD1	TGCAGTGCTCCCGGGACAGCGACGGGTGAGCAGTACTTC	CSAPGTATGEQYF
TRBJ1-1	NA	TRBV6-2/TRBV6-3	NA	TGTGCCAGCAGGTCCGGGACAACCGCGTCTGAAGCTTTCTTT	CASRSGTTASEAFF
TRBJ2-1	NA	TRBV3-2	NA	TGTGCCAGCAGCCGCGGGACTAGCGGGGGCAGCAGCTCCTACAATGAGCAGTTCTTC	CASSRGTSGGSSSYNEQFF
TRBJ2-3	NA	TRBV5-1	NA	TGCGCCAGCACCCTAGAGGATGCGGGCACAGATACGCAGTATTTT	CASTLEDAGTDTQYF
TRBJ2-7	few	TRBV9	NA	TGTGCCAGCAGCGTAGCTACGGGAAGCTCCTACGAGCAGTACTTC	CASSVATGSSYEQYF
TRBJ2-7	NA	TRBV28	NA	TGTGCCAGCAGAAACAGGGAAGGGTCCTACGAGCAGTACTTC	CASRNREGSYEQYF
TRBJ2-5	NA	TRBV29-1	NA	TGCAGCGTGCAGAAACAGGGTAGGGAGACCCAGTACTTC	CSVQKQGRETQYF
TRBJ2-5	few	TRBV10-3	NA	TGTGCCATCAGTGGACCTGGGGGCAGTCAAGAGACCCAGTACTTC	CAISGPGGSQETQYF
TRBJ2-1	NA	TRBV10-3	TRBD1	TGTGCCATCAGAGGGACAGACGAAAACGGGCAGCAGTTCTTC	CAIRGTDENGQQFF
TRBJ1-6	few	TRBV4-1	NA	TGCGCCAGCAGCCAACCGGGGTTGGGTTCACCCCTCCACTTT	CASSQPGLGSPLHF
TRBJ1-5	NA	TRBV19	NA	TGTGCCAGTAGTATATCCATGGACAGCTATCAGCCCCAGCATTTT	CASSISMDSYQPQHF
TRBJ2-5	NA	TRBV18	NA	TGTGCCAGCTCACCGGACACTTTGAGCAAGACCCAGTACTTC	CASSPDTLSKTQYF
TRBJ2-7	NA	TRBV20-1	NA	TGCAGTGCTTCCTACAGCGGTGCACCCTACGAGCAGTACTTC	CSASYSGAPYEQYF
TRBJ2-7	NA	TRBV5-1	NA	TGCGCCAACGATGAAATTACTCACGAGCAGTACTTC	CANDEITHEQYF
TRBJ2-2	NA	TRBV12-3/TRBV12-4	NA	TGTGCCAGCAGTTCCCTTCAGGACGGGGAGCTGTTTTTT	CASSSLQDGELFF
TRBJ2-5	NA	TRBV5-1	NA	TGCGCCAGCCAGGGGACTAATATTCTGAAGACCCAGTACTTC	CASQGTNILKTQYF
TRBJ2-1	few	TRBV4-1	NA	TGCGCCAGCAGCCAAGTGGCACTCTCTACCTACAATGAGCAGTTCTTC	CASSQVALSTYNEQFF
TRBJ1-2	NA	TRBV5-1	NA	TGCGCCAGCAGCGACGGGGCGAACTATGGCTACACCTTC	CASSDGANYGYTF